This T cell receptor beta chain was recorded in a study of CXCR3-negative and CXCR3-positive naive CD8 T cells. Study observations and caveats: Memory CD8+ cells showed much lower diversity, while both naive subsets were comparably high. The level of CXCR3 expression partially decreased after cryopreservation; the majority of assays used fresh PBMCs. The naive subsets expressed comparable surface CD5, and the authors inferred TCR strength from TRB CDR3 properties.

The authors prepared UMI-labeled TRB cDNA libraries by 5' RACE. Reprocessing the 5' RACE reads, TCRdb reports a single entry for every CDR3 protein and omits DNA. This listing includes more than 65,000 distinct CDR3 sequences. This CDR3 is 12 amino acids long. Germline V gene lookup returns CDR1 SEHNR and CDR2 FQNEAQ (reference sequence). On this clonotype: Its antigen remains unidentified.

Sequenced: naive CXCR3- CD8+ T cells from blood. As for subset: CD45RO-CCR7+CD27+CD95- naive CD8+ T cells lacking CXCR3 (TNR3-). The chain carries TRBV7-9 and TRBJ2-5. The source is a human donor in good health. Some clones in this sample may be carry-over from other donors' samples. This CDR3 is CASSPILKTQYF.